A selection of T cell receptor beta chains follows, all from one sample in a study of control samples from healthy donors and cancer patients. This table comes from immunoSEQ multiplex PCR, and its TCRdb copy is limited to in-frame clones, with some not included. The table has about 89,000 clones, 85% to 90% seen once. Sequenced: blood. The receptors here all came from a woman aged 40 to 50 in good health. The CDR3 runs from the conserved cysteine through the conserved F or W. The order of the fields is J gene, clone size, V gene, D gene, CDR3 DNA, CDR3 protein. A D gene is named only where the DNA matches it firmly. The size field is filled for only some rows; it gives once, few, many or a size class.

>TRBJ2-5|-|TRBV9|-
TGTGCCAGCAGCGTAGATCCGGGTGGAGAGACCCAGTACTTC
CASSVDPGGETQYF
>TRBJ2-1|few|TRBV10-1|-
TGCGCCAGCAGTGACCCAGGGGTCAGCTCCTACAATGAGCAGTTCTTC
CASSDPGVSSYNEQFF
>TRBJ1-2|-|TRBV5-4|-
TGTGCCAGCGGCCGGGACTATGGCTACACCTTC
CASGRDYGYTF
>TRBJ2-3|-|TRBV19|TRBD2
TGTGCCAGTAGTCCTTTGGCGGGGGGCAATACGCAGTATTTT
CASSPLAGGNTQYF
>TRBJ2-2|-|TRBV19|TRBD2
TGTGCCAGTAGTATCCGGGAGGGGTCAGCTCCGAACACCGGGGAGCTGTTTTTT
CASSIREGSAPNTGELFF
>TRBJ2-6|once|TRBV18|TRBD2
TGTGCCAGCTCACCAACCCTAGCGGTCGTCTCTGGGGCCAACGTCCTGACTTTC
CASSPTLAVVSGANVLTF
>TRBJ2-1|-|TRBV29-1|-
TGCAGCGTTGGGAGGGGGAATGAGCAGTTCTTC
CSVGRGNEQFF
>TRBJ1-5|-|TRBV10-1|-
TGCGCCAGCCCCGGACAGAGCAATCAGCCCCAGCATTTT
CASPGQSNQPQHF
>TRBJ2-7|-|TRBV5-4|-
TGTGCCAGCAGCTTTCGCGGGGACGGTCTCTACGAGCAGTACTTC
CASSFRGDGLYEQYF
>TRBJ1-2|few|TRBV6-2/TRBV6-3|-
TGTGCCAGCAGCTTCCTCGGGGGACATTTCACGCGCGGCTATGGCTACACCTTC
CASSFLGGHFTRGYGYTF
>TRBJ1-1|-|TRBV27|-
TGTGCCAGCAGTTTAAGGGGGATAGGGATGAACACTGAAGCTTTCTTT
CASSLRGIGMNTEAFF
>TRBJ1-5|-|TRBV12-5|-
TGTGCTAGTGGTTTAGGGCAGAATAGCAATCAGCCCCAGCATTTT
CASGLGQNSNQPQHF
>TRBJ1-1|-|TRBV4-2|TRBD1
TGTGCCAGCAGCCAGGAAGACAGGGGGGTCTCTGAAGCTTTCTTT
CASSQEDRGVSEAFF
>TRBJ1-2|-|TRBV4-3|-
TGCGCCAGCAGCCCAACGGGGCCAGTCGACTATGGCTACACCTTC
CASSPTGPVDYGYTF
>TRBJ2-7|-|TRBV4-1|TRBD2
TGCGCCAGCAGCCAAGTCGGAGCGGGGGGGCTCGAGCAGTACTTC
CASSQVGAGGLEQYF
>TRBJ2-1|once|TRBV5-5|-
TGTGCCAGCAGCCGAACATTCGTTGGCTACAATGAGCAGTTCTTC
CASSRTFVGYNEQFF
>TRBJ1-5|-|TRBV7-6|-
TGTGCCAGCAGCCCAGGGATTGGCAATCAGCCCCAGCATTTT
CASSPGIGNQPQHF
>TRBJ1-2|few|TRBV5-5|TRBD1
TGTGCCAGCAGCCTCTCCCCGCGACAGGGGTACTATGGCTACACCTTC
CASSLSPRQGYYGYTF
>TRBJ1-2|-|TRBV2|TRBD1
TGTGCCAGCGAGGACAGGGGACAAAGTGGCTACACCTTC
CASEDRGQSGYTF
>TRBJ1-2|-|TRBV10-2|-
TGCGCCAGCAGGGAGGGGGACTATGGCTACACCTTC
CASREGDYGYTF
>TRBJ1-1|-|TRBV29-1|TRBD1
TGCAGCGTCCAAGGGACAGGGCGGTCGAACACTGAAGCTTTCTTT
CSVQGTGRSNTEAFF
>TRBJ2-5|-|TRBV6-5|-
TGTGCCAGCAGCCCGCGAGACCGCCATGAGACCCAGTACTTC
CASSPRDRHETQYF
>TRBJ2-1|-|TRBV30|-
TGTGCCTGGACCTCTATACGAGGGCTACTCTCCTACAATGAGCAGTTCTTC
CAWTSIRGLLSYNEQFF
>TRBJ1-3|-|TRBV30|-
TGTGCCTGGAGTGTATTATGGGGCTCTGGAAACACCATATATTTT
CAWSVLWGSGNTIYF
>TRBJ1-5|once|TRBV23-1|-
TGCGCCAGCAGTCAGGGATACCGGGATCAGCCCCAGCATTTT
CASSQGYRDQPQHF
>TRBJ2-7|-|TRBV3-1/TRBV3-2|-
TGTGCCAGCAGCCAGGAAAGGGGCCACGAGCAGTACTTC
CASSQERGHEQYF
>TRBJ1-6|-|TRBV9|TRBD1
TGTGCCAGCAGCGACCCAGGGACAGGGACTAATTCACCCCTCCACTTT
CASSDPGTGTNSPLHF
>TRBJ2-7|-|TRBV7-9|-
TGTGCCAGCAGCTCTACAGGGTCGGGACAATACGAGCAGTACTTC
CASSSTGSGQYEQYF
>TRBJ2-3|-|TRBV5-8|-
TGTGCCAGCAGCGTACGGGGCGTACGCACAGATACGCAGTATTTT
CASSVRGVRTDTQYF
>TRBJ1-3|-|TRBV6-6|-
TGTGCCAGCAGCCGAGGACAGCTCTCTGGAAACACCATATATTTT
CASSRGQLSGNTIYF
>TRBJ2-3|-|TRBV15|TRBD1
TGTGCCACCAGCAGAGTGGCCGGGACAGGGATAAGCACAGATACGCAGTATTTT
CATSRVAGTGISTDTQYF
>TRBJ2-3|once|TRBV24-1|TRBD1
TGTGCCACCAGTCCCGTCGGGACAGGGACCAGCACAGATACGCAGTATTTT
CATSPVGTGTSTDTQYF
>TRBJ2-1|once|TRBV4-3|TRBD2
TGCGCCAGCAGCCAAGAGTTCGGGAGCGGGGGGGCCGTTGAGCAGTTCTTC
CASSQEFGSGGAVEQFF
>TRBJ2-3|-|TRBV7-9|-
TGTGCCAGCAGCTTAGCGGGCGGCGGGGATACGCAGTATTTT
CASSLAGGGDTQYF
>TRBJ2-7|-|TRBV19|-
TGTGCCATTCCGAATCCCCACCGGACCAGCAGCTCCTACGAGCAGTACTTC
CAIPNPHRTSSSYEQYF
>TRBJ1-5|-|TRBV6-5|-
TGTGCCAGCAGTTACTCGAGAGCGGGAGGACAGCCCCAGCATTTT
CASSYSRAGGQPQHF
>TRBJ1-4|-|TRBV12-3/TRBV12-4|-
TGTGCCAGCAGTTTATCCGGTGGTGAAAAACTGTTTTTT
CASSLSGGEKLFF
>TRBJ2-3|-|TRBV7-3|-
TGTGCCAGCAGCCGAATTCGAAGGGCAGATACGCAGTATTTT
CASSRIRRADTQYF
>TRBJ2-3|-|TRBV7-8|-
TGTGCCAGCAGCCCCGTGGGGGGCACAGATACGCAGTATTTT
CASSPVGGTDTQYF
>TRBJ2-7|-|TRBV20-1|-
TGCAGTGCTACTGAAGGGGGGCCCGACCCCTACGAGCAGTACTTC
CSATEGGPDPYEQYF
>TRBJ1-1|-|TRBV5-1|-
TGCGCCAGCAGCTTGGCCGGCGGCGGATACACTGAAGCTTTCTTT
CASSLAGGGYTEAFF
>TRBJ1-3|-|TRBV9|-
TGTGCCAGCAGCGTAGAGGGGGAAAGAAACACCATATATTTT
CASSVEGERNTIYF
>TRBJ1-6|-|TRBV19|-
TGTGCCAGTAGTATAGTGGCGGCGGATTCACCCCTCCACTTT
CASSIVAADSPLHF
>TRBJ1-1|-|TRBV5-5|-
TGTGCCAGCAGCTTGTCGTCTGACACTGAAGCTTTCTTT
CASSLSSDTEAFF
>TRBJ1-6|-|TRBV30|-
TGTGCCTGGAGTGTATATTCGGGAAATTCACCCCTCCACTTT
CAWSVYSGNSPLHF
>TRBJ2-5|-|TRBV2|-
TGTGCCAGCAAGGTGGCCGAAAACCAAGAGACCCAGTACTTC
CASKVAENQETQYF
>TRBJ2-3|-|TRBV4-3|TRBD2
TGCGCCAGCAGCCAAGAGAATGTGGGGGGGGATACGCAGTATTTT
CASSQENVGGDTQYF
>TRBJ1-1|-|TRBV5-6|-
TGTGCCAGCAGCTTGAATGGTCTGAACACTGAAGCTTTCTTT
CASSLNGLNTEAFF
>TRBJ1-6|-|TRBV4-3|-
TGCGCCAGCAGCCAAGAAGGGTTCACCAATTCACCCCTCCACTTT
CASSQEGFTNSPLHF
>TRBJ1-1|-|TRBV7-9|TRBD1
TGTGCCATCCGAGATATGACAGGGGATACTGAAGCTTTCTTT
CAIRDMTGDTEAFF
>TRBJ2-1|-|TRBV7-2|-
TGTGCCAGCAGCTTAATGGAGTCTGAGCAGTTCTTC
CASSLMESEQFF
>TRBJ1-3|-|TRBV5-1|-
TGCGCCAGCAGCTTGGACGTTAGCTCTGGAAACACCATATATTTT
CASSLDVSSGNTIYF
>TRBJ2-3|-|TRBV4-3|TRBD2
TGCGCCAGCAGCCAAGTCCGGGGGGTGGGGACGCAGTATTTT
CASSQVRGVGTQYF
>TRBJ2-2|-|TRBV3-1/TRBV3-2|-
TGTGCCAGCAGCCAAGAGGCTAGTTACACCGGGGAGCTGTTTTTT
CASSQEASYTGELFF
>TRBJ1-2|-|TRBV5-1|-
TGCGCCAGCAGCCCTGAGGGCTACTATGGCTACACCTTC
CASSPEGYYGYTF